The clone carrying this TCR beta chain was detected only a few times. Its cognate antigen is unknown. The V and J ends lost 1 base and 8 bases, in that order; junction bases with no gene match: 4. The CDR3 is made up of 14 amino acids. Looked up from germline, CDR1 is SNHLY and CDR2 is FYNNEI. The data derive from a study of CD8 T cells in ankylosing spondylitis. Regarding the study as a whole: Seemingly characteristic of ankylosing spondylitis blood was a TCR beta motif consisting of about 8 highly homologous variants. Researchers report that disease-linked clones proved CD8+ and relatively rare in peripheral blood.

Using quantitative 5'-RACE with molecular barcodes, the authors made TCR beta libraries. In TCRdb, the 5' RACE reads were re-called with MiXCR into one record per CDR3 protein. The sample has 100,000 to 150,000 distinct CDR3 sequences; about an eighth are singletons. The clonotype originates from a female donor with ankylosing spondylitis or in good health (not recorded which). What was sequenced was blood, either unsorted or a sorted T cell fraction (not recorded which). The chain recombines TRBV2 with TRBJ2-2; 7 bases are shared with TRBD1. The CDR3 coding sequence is TGTGCCAGCAGTGAAGAGGGGGCAGGGGGGGAGCTGTTTTTT. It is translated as CASSEEGAGGELFF.